This T cell receptor (beta chain) was recorded in a study of vaccination and CD4 T cells after COVID-19. Study details: Blood was drawn a median about 75 days post second dose, range 14 to 241.

As to treatment: 10-day PBMC culture with coronavirus spike peptide pools or control peptides (ViraFEST assay). V was clipped by 7 bases and J by 3 bases, with 7 bases between them. Germline lookup yields CDR1 MNHEY and CDR2 SVGEGT. CDR3 size: 11 residues. With the Oncomine TCR Beta short-read assay, DNA from cultured CD4+ T cells was sequenced. Using its own MiXCR run on the PCR reads, TCRdb lists one record per CDR3 protein. The top ten clones hold roughly 8.6% of a sample with tens of thousands of distinct CDR3 sequences, under 60% of them seen once. Concerning this clonotype itself: Its antigen is not known.

The rearrangement joins TRBV6-2 or TRBV6-3 to TRBJ2-7; D not certain. Sequencing input: CD4+ T cells from blood, cultured in vitro. The clonotype was recovered from a human donor who had recovered from COVID-19. CDR3 residues: CASTTSYEQYF. CDR3 nucleotide sequence: TGTGCCAGCACTACGAGCTACGAGCAGTACTTC.